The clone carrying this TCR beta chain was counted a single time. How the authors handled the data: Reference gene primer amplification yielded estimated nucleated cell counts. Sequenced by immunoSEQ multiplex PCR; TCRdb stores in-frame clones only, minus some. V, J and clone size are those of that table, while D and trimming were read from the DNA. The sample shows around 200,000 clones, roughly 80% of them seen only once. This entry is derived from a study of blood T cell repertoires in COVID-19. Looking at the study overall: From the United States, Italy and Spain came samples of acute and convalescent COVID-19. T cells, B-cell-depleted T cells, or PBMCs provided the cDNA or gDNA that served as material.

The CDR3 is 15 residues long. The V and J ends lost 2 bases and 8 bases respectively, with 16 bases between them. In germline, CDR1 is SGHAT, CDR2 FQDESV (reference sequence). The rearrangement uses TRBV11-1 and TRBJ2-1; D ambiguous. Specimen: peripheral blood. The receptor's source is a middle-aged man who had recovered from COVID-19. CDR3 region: CASSLWSSGVDEQFF. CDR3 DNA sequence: TGTGCCAGCAGCTTATGGTCATCCGGAGTTGATGAGCAGTTCTTC. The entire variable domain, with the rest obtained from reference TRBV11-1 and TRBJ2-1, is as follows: EAEVAQSPRYKITEKSQAVAFWCDPISGHATLYWYRQILGQGPELLVQFQDESVVDDSQLPKDRFSAERLKGVDSTLKIQPAELGDSAMYLCASSLWSSGVDEQFFGPGTRLTVL.